This is a list of T cell receptor beta chains from one sample in a study of Ad26.COV2.S vaccination and SARS-CoV-2 variants. Clones were read by immunoSEQ multiplex PCR, and TCRdb kept only the in-frame ones, dropping some. The table shows about 400,000 clones, with 70% to 90% occurring only once. The material was peripheral blood, obtained in a trial of Ad26.COV2.S vaccine versus placebo. Receptors originate from a person between 18 and 60 years old who received the Ad26.COV2.S COVID-19 vaccine or a placebo. Each CDR3 is given with its conserved first and last residue. The order of the fields is clone size, V gene, J gene, CDR3 protein. The size entry is marked missing in some rows and otherwise reads once, few, many or a size class.

size: .; V: TRBV28; J: TRBJ2-3; CDR3: CAISRGADTQYF
size: .; V: TRBV3-1/TRBV3-2; J: TRBJ2-1; CDR3: CASSQDAHNEQFF
size: .; V: TRBV19; J: TRBJ2-2; CDR3: CATGTANTGELFF
size: .; V: TRBV5-1; J: TRBJ2-7; CDR3: CASSLGRAWQGSEQYF
size: .; V: TRBV11-2; J: TRBJ2-5; CDR3: CASSLERTNQETQYF
size: .; V: TRBV28; J: TRBJ2-5; CDR3: CASSEGVGETQYF
size: .; V: TRBV19; J: TRBJ2-1; CDR3: CASSIELKMFF
size: .; V: TRBV27; J: TRBJ2-7; CDR3: CASSPQGVRGSEQYF
size: .; V: TRBV5-6; J: TRBJ2-7; CDR3: CASSLEGSGGAYEQYF
size: many; V: TRBV5-4; J: TRBJ2-1; CDR3: CASSMGGLAPYNEQFF
size: .; V: TRBV9; J: TRBJ1-1; CDR3: CASSRGGSGTEAFF
size: .; V: TRBV19; J: TRBJ1-5; CDR3: CASSILSGTGLGSQHF
size: .; V: TRBV29-1; J: TRBJ2-3; CDR3: CSVGRGSGSYSSTDTQYF
size: .; V: TRBV9; J: TRBJ2-5; CDR3: CASTLGTSGQETQYF
size: .; V: TRBV27; J: TRBJ1-1; CDR3: CARLGGNTEAFF
size: .; V: TRBV6-1; J: TRBJ1-6; CDR3: CASSDLTGRNSPLHF
size: .; V: TRBV7-9; J: TRBJ2-2; CDR3: CASSDRTGGLTGELFF
size: .; V: TRBV10-3; J: TRBJ1-2; CDR3: CAISESGQGVNGYTF
size: .; V: TRBV6-1; J: TRBJ2-6; CDR3: CASSESPSSGANVLTF
size: .; V: TRBV3-1/TRBV3-2; J: TRBJ1-2; CDR3: CASSQDRGRGYGYTF
size: .; V: TRBV6-5; J: TRBJ2-2; CDR3: CASSPRGDNTGELFF
size: .; V: TRBV19; J: TRBJ2-1; CDR3: CASSNGLAYEQFF
size: .; V: TRBV7-6; J: TRBJ2-1; CDR3: CASSLAGGPRNEQFF
size: .; V: TRBV5-5; J: TRBJ2-5; CDR3: CASSQTSGSVETQYF
size: once; V: TRBV3-1/TRBV3-2; J: TRBJ1-2; CDR3: CASSRGPDYGYTF
size: .; V: TRBV12-5; J: TRBJ2-3; CDR3: CASGPTGDTDTQYF
size: once; V: TRBV28; J: TRBJ1-1; CDR3: CATRFGSNTEAFF
size: .; V: TRBV5-1; J: TRBJ2-7; CDR3: CASSLELAVSYEQYF
size: .; V: TRBV9; J: TRBJ2-3; CDR3: CASSVQAADTDTQYF
size: .; V: TRBV4-2; J: TRBJ2-2; CDR3: CASSPEKFTGELFF